Sequencing of this T cell receptor (beta chain) was carried out in a study of blood T cell repertoires in COVID-19. Study at large: Sources were T cells, B-cell-depleted T cells, or PBMCs; the material itself was cDNA or gDNA.

Looked up from germline, CDR1 is SGHVS and CDR2 is FQNEAQ. The CDR3 spans 12 residues. V lost 2 bases and J 9 bases, leaving 10 bases between the germline ends. Generated by immunoSEQ multiplex PCR, the TCRdb table keeps only in-frame clones and is missing some. The repertoire includes 260,000 or so clones, over 80% of them detected once, and just over 2.5% sits in the top ten. The receptor comes from a woman aged 25 to 39 with acute COVID-19. This sequence joins TRBV7-8 and TRBJ1-1; no definite D call. Source material: PBMCs or T cells enriched from blood (not recorded which). CDR3 protein: CASSLNYGKAFF. The CDR3, as DNA: TGTGCCAGCAGCTTAAACTATGGTAAAGCTTTCTTT.